This T cell receptor beta chain is drawn from a study of Ad26.COV2.S vaccination and SARS-CoV-2 variants. As for the study in general: By the intramuscular route, Ad26.COV2.S was given once, or twice 56 days apart. Study results and limitations: Vaccinees and placebo recipients showed similar non-spike TCR breadth. Overall T cell responses may have been underestimated by the analyses of TCR breadth and depth.

As for treatment: some 20 received Ad26.COV2.S at low or high dose, single or two shots; roughly five received placebo; per-sample allocation not given. Sampling took place 63 days after the first vaccine or placebo injection. On this clone: Its matching antigen is unknown.

Sequenced by immunoSEQ multiplex PCR; TCRdb stores in-frame clones only, minus some. The sample shows roughly 250,000 clones, approximately 90% of them seen only once. The CDR3 covers 15 residues. Germline CDR1 reads MRHNA; CDR2 reads SNTAGT. The V segment lost 6 bases and the J segment 3 bases; nucleotides outside the gene matches: 8. Material: peripheral blood, obtained in a trial of Ad26.COV2.S vaccine versus placebo. The TCR was taken from a person between 18 and 65 years old who received the Ad26.COV2.S COVID-19 vaccine or a placebo. V usage is TRBV6-4 and J usage is TRBJ2-3; 8 nucleotides match TRBD2. The CDR3 region is CASSARGGRTDTQYF. The CDR3 DNA sequence: TGTGCCAGCAGCGCGAGAGGCGGGAGGACAGATACGCAGTATTTT.